The present T cell receptor beta chain was sequenced within a study of T cell responses to AZD1222 COVID-19 vaccine. Libraries were prepared by immunoSEQ multiplex PCR; TCRdb keeps only in-frame clonotypes and omits some of them. The sample records about 180,000 clones, 94% being singletons. Only one count was recorded for this clone. The CDR3 runs 13 residues. The V end lost 0 bases, the J end lost 5 bases, and 8 bases lay between the germline ends. Germline values: CDR1 LGHNA, CDR2 YSLEER. Source: peripheral blood, taken 28 days after the second AZD1222 dose. The chain combines TRBV4-3 with TRBJ2-7, with D uncertain. The sequence was collected from an adult who received the AZD1222 COVID-19 vaccine. The CDR3 loop is CASSQDLSHEQYF. CDR3 nucleotides: TGCGCCAGCAGCCAAGATCTAAGCCACGAGCAGTACTTC.